The present TCR beta chain was sequenced within a study of OX40 agonist ivuxolimab in advanced cancers. Overall study context: Patients were given ivuxolimab, an antibody that agonizes OX40 (CD134). Each dose-escalation patient presented with hepatocellular carcinoma, melanoma, renal cell or head and neck cancer. Three patients, one with hepatocellular carcinoma and two with cutaneous melanoma, achieved partial responses.

This table comes from immunoSEQ multiplex PCR, and its TCRdb copy is limited to in-frame clones, with some not included. Here the sample spans about 24,000 clones, roughly 84% being singletons. The length of the CDR3 is 15 residues. Germline loops: CDR1 SGHAT, CDR2 FQNNGV. Trimming at V came to 5 bases and at J to 4 bases, leaving 8 bases not matched to a gene. The sequence derives from an adult with an advanced solid tumor such as melanoma, head and neck, liver or kidney cancer. Specimen: CD4+ or CD8+ T cells sorted from blood, collected in a trial of the OX40 agonist ivuxolimab. The gene calls are TRBV11-2 and TRBJ1-2, with 9 bases identical to TRBD1. The CDR3 reads CASSAPGQGLYGYTF. The CDR3 region has the DNA TGTGCCAGCAGCGCGCCGGGACAGGGCCTCTATGGCTACACCTTC. The full variable domain, rest sourced from reference TRBV11-2 and TRBJ1-2, is EAGVAQSPRYKIIEKRQSVAFWCNPISGHATLYWYQQILGQGPKLLIQFQNNGVVDDSQLPKDRFSAERLKGVDSTLKIQPAKLEDSAVYLCASSAPGQGLYGYTFGSGTRLTVV.